The 21 T cell receptor beta chains listed next were all sequenced from one sample in a study of cytomegalovirus exposure and HLA in healthy donors. The PCR contained 60 Vbeta and 13 Jbeta primers. Sequenced by immunoSEQ multiplex PCR; TCRdb stores in-frame clones only, minus some. The profile shows over 150,000 clones, roughly 75% of them singletons. The sample was PBMCs. Every receptor here comes from a young man in good health and CMV-seropositive.

The V gene is TRBV18, the J gene TRBJ2-3; possibly TRBD2 for D (5 bases). CDR3 length equals 15 residues. Germline V gene lookup returns CDR1 KGHSH and CDR2 LQKENI. Trimming took 4 bases from V and 4 from J, leaving 15 bases between them. CDR3 in DNA: TGTGCCAGCTCACGGACCCAGGCGGGCCCAGATACGCAGTATTTT. Translation: CASSRTQAGPDTQYF.

Note on this clone: Other DNA sequences in the sample encode the same CDR3. The V gene is TRBV27, the J gene TRBJ2-7; 11 nucleotides line up with TRBD1. Germline V CDR1 and CDR2: MNHEY, SMNVEV (reference sequence). This CDR3 is 14 amino acids long. V lost 6 bases to trimming and J lost 4 bases; unmatched junction nucleotides: 5. The CDR3 is CASSPGQGGYEQYF. CDR3 nucleotides: TGTGCCAGCAGCCCGGGACAGGGGGGGTACGAGCAGTACTTC.

This clone was counted only a few times. The chain uses TRBV7-6 and TRBJ2-2; D ambiguous. Germline V CDR1 and CDR2: SGHVS, FNYEAQ. The CDR3 is 14 amino acids. V gave up 0 bases and J gave up 6 bases, with 8 bases separating them. CDR3 loop: CASSLARFSGELFF. For the CDR3, the DNA is TGTGCCAGCAGCTTAGCGCGGTTTTCCGGGGAGCTGTTTTTT.

The chain combines TRBV5-4 with TRBJ2-7; D not certain. CDR3 length equals 12 residues. CDR1 is SGHNT and CDR2 is YYREEE in the germline V gene (reference sequence). Deletions cut 4 bases from V and 4 bases from J, with 9 bases between. The chain's CDR3 is CASSIDGYEQYF. CDR3 DNA sequence: TGTGCCAGCAGCATTGACGGGTACGAGCAGTACTTC.

This chain joins TRBV7-3 and TRBJ2-5, with D perhaps matching TRBD2 (7 bases). The CDR3 loop spans 17 amino acids. Between the trimmed V and J ends, which lost 1 base and 4 bases, there was a span of 19 bases. Germline CDR1 is SGHTA and CDR2 is FQGTGA. The CDR3 coding sequence is TGTGCCAGCAGCTTAAATGGGGGGGCGTACCGGGGAGAGACCCAGTACTTC. This gives the protein CASSLNGGAYRGETQYF.

The chain has TRBV11-3 and TRBJ2-1; 8 nucleotides align to TRBD2. Germline V gives CDR1 SGHNT, CDR2 YENEEA. Germline trimming cut 1 base from V and 2 bases from J; bases unmatched to any gene: 4. The CDR3 is 16 residues long. CDR3 coding DNA: TGTGCCAGCAGCTTAGCGGGAGGGCCCGCCTACAATGAGCAGTTCTTC. It specifies CASSLAGGPAYNEQFF.

The rearrangement uses TRBV5-1 and TRBJ2-7, with D tentatively TRBD1 (6 bases). Germline values: CDR1 SGHRS, CDR2 YFSETQ. Trimming cost V 2 bases and J 3 bases, with 27 bases left between them. This CDR3 comprises 19 residues. For the CDR3, the DNA is TGCGCCAGCAGCTTACAGGACAGCCATCCGCGTATTCCTTTCTACGAGCAGTACTTC. The encoded protein is CASSLQDSHPRIPFYEQYF.

CDR3 DNA sequence: TGTGCCAGCAGCCTTCAAGGAGCGAATCAGCCCCAGCATTTT. It specifies CASSLQGANQPQHF. V usage is TRBV5-5 and J usage is TRBJ1-5; D not resolved. The V gene lost 4 bases and the J gene lost 4 bases, with 12 bases spanning the gap. The CDR3 loop spans 14 amino acids. CDR1 and CDR2 (germline): SGHKS, YYEKEE (reference sequence).

The chain carries TRBV28 and TRBJ1-5; D ambiguous. V gave up 6 bases and J gave up 1 base, with 4 bases separating them. This CDR3 is built from 12 residues. Per the germline V gene, CDR1 is MDHEN and CDR2 is SYDVKM. The DNA for the CDR3 is TGTGCCAGCAGCCGGAGCAATCAGCCCCAGCATTTT. Its protein product is CASSRSNQPQHF.

The V and J genes are TRBV30 and TRBJ2-6; 8 bases fit TRBD1. Per the germline V gene, CDR1 is GTSNPN and CDR2 is SVGIG (reference sequence). There are 19 residues in the CDR3. The trim removed 2 bases at V and 1 base at J, leaving 13 bases unmatched. CDR3 in DNA: TGTGCCTGGAGTTCTCCTTTTGGGACAGGTCGGTCTGGGGCCAACGTCCTGACTTTC. Protein product: CAWSSPFGTGRSGANVLTF.

Note on this clone: The junction differs from germline at one of its ends, possibly a read error. The V call is TRBV5-1, the J call TRBJ2-7; the D gene is possibly TRBD2 (6 bases). Germline-derived CDR1 and CDR2 are SGHRS and YFSETQ. This CDR3 comprises 13 residues. CDR3: CASRTGTAASRTF. The CDR3 DNA reads TGCGCCAGCAGGACCGGGACTGCGGCCTCCCGTACCTTC.

The chain links TRBV14 to TRBJ2-7, with 14 bases lining up with TRBD2. CDR1 and CDR2 (germline): SGHDN, FVKESK. The CDR3 spans 16 residues. V was pared by 4 bases and J by 4 bases, with 6 bases of the junction left unmatched. In DNA form, the CDR3 reads TGTGCCAGCAGCCCAGGGACTAGCGGGAGTTTTTACGAGCAGTACTTC. This translates into CASSPGTSGSFYEQYF.

V usage is TRBV6-5 and J usage is TRBJ2-7; 7 bases agree with TRBD1. This CDR3 contains 14 residues. The germline CDR1 and CDR2 sequences are MNHEY and SVGAGI. V was clipped by 1 base and J by 2 bases; unmatched bases: 2. The CDR3, as DNA: TGTGCCAGCAGTTACTGGGACAGCCCCTACGAGCAGTACTTC. It yields the protein CASSYWDSPYEQYF.

The chain has TRBV27 and TRBJ2-3; 7 positions agree with TRBD2. J was trimmed by 11 bases and V by 5 bases; bases with no gene match: 10. CDR3 length equals 13 residues. Germline V gene data show CDR1 as MNHEY and CDR2 as SMNVEV (reference sequence). The CDR3 sequence: CASSLTRDYQQYF. The CDR3 DNA reads as TGTGCCAGCAGTCTGACTAGGGACTACCAGCAGTATTTT.

The chain employs TRBV7-8 and TRBJ1-4; the match to TRBD1 covers 7 bases. Unmatched junction bases numbered 4, after V lost 4 bases and J lost 5 bases. CDR3 length: 14 amino acids. Germline V CDR1 and CDR2: SGHVS, FQNEAQ. In DNA, the CDR3 is TGTGCCAGCAGCTCGGGACAGCTAAATGAAAAACTGTTTTTT. It is translated as CASSSGQLNEKLFF. Full variable domain (outside the CDR3, taken from reference TRBV7-8 and TRBJ1-4): GAGVSQSPRYKVAKRGQDVALRCDPISGHVSLFWYQQALGQGPEFLTYFQNEAQLDKSGLPSDRFFAERPEGSVSTLKIQRTQQEDSAVYLCASSSGQLNEKLFFGSGTQLSVL.

The chain is built from TRBV28 and TRBJ1-1; possibly TRBD1 for D (6 bases). Trimming removed 10 bases from V and 6 bases from J, with 18 bases in between. Per the germline V gene, CDR1 is MDHEN and CDR2 is SYDVKM. The CDR3 has 13 residues. DNA of the CDR3: TGTGCCACCTATATTACAGGGTTTGCTGAAGCTTTCTTT. Translated, it gives CATYITGFAEAFF.

This chain connects TRBV6-1 to TRBJ2-7; D is perhaps TRBD2 (6 bases). The germline V and J ends were trimmed by 6 bases and 6 bases, with 12 bases remaining between them. Germline CDR1 MNHNS, CDR2 SASEGT. The CDR3 consists of 12 residues. CDR3 residues: CASRGLSVEQYF. As DNA, the CDR3 is TGTGCCAGCAGGGGACTTTCGGTCGAGCAGTACTTC.

This chain joins TRBV2 and TRBJ1-2, with TRBD1 matching 8 bases. The CDR3 sequence is 16 residues long. Per germline, CDR1 SNHLY and CDR2 FYNNEI. The V and J ends lost 3 bases and 0 bases, in that order; junction bases with no gene match: 6. Written as DNA, the CDR3 is TGTGCCAGCAGTGAGACAGGGGCCCTTTCTAACTATGGCTACACCTTC. It specifies CASSETGALSNYGYTF.

This clone was seen just once. This rearrangement joins TRBV7-2 to TRBJ2-1; D might be TRBD1 (8 bases). CDR3 size: 13 residues. CDR1 is SGHTA, CDR2 FQGNSA, per germline. V shed 4 bases and J shed 8 bases, with 12 bases lying between them. CDR3 DNA: TGTGCCAGCAGCTACAGGGGGGGGCATGAGCAGTTCTTC. The encoded protein is CASSYRGGHEQFF.

This clone has only one observation. The chain is built from TRBV5-4 and TRBJ1-5, with a tentative D call TRBD1 (5 bases). Germline V gene lookup returns CDR1 SGHNT and CDR2 YYREEE (reference sequence). With 6 bases removed from V and 1 base from J, the gap between germline ends came to 14 bases. This CDR3 spans 15 amino acids. CDR3 residues: CASTMGRGSNQPQHF. The CDR3 region has the DNA TGTGCCAGCACCATGGGAAGGGGCAGCAATCAGCCCCAGCATTTT. The full variable domain, rest sourced from reference TRBV5-4 and TRBJ1-5, is ETGVTQSPTHLIKTRGQQVTLRCSSQSGHNTVSWYQQALGQGPQFIFQYYREEENGRGNFPPRFSGLQFPNYSSELNVNALELDDSALYLCASTMGRGSNQPQHFGDGTRLSIL.

The chain links TRBV6-6 to TRBJ1-2; 11 bases line up with TRBD1. This CDR3 is 16 amino acids long. Germline V gene sequence: CDR1 MNHNY, CDR2 SVGAGI (reference sequence). J was trimmed by 4 bases and V by 4 bases; bases with no gene match: 8. For the CDR3, the DNA is TGTGCCAGCAGTTCCCCCGGGACAGGGGGGGGCTATGGCTACACCTTC. Its protein is CASSSPGTGGGYGYTF.